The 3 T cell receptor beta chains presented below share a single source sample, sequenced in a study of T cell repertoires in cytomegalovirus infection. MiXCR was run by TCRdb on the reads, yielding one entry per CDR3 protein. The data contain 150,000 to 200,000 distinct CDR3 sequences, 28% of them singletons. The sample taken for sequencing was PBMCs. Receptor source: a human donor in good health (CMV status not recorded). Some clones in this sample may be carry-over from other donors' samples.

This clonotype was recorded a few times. This CDR3 is CASSLWTGESNQPQHF. Written as DNA, the CDR3 is TGTGCCAGCAGCCTTTGGACGGGGGAAAGCAATCAGCCCCAGCATTTT. The chain carries TRBV3-1 and TRBJ1-5; perhaps TRBD1 as D (5 bases). Deletions cut 4 bases from V and 1 base from J, with 14 bases between. CDR1 LGHDT and CDR2 YNNKEL come from the germline V gene (reference sequence). CDR3 size: 16 residues.

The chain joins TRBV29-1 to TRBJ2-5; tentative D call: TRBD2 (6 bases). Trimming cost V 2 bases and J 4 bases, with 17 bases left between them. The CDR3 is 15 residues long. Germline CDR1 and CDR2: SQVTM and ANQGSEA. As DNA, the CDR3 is TGCAGCGTTGAATCACAGCGGGTAGTTGGAGAGACCCAGTACTTC. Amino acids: CSVESQRVVGETQYF.

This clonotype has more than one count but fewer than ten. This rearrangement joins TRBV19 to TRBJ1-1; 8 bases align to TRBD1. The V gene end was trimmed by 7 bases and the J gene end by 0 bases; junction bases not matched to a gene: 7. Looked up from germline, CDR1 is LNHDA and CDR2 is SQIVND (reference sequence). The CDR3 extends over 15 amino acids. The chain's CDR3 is CASNAGGWVNTEAFF. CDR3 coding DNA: TGTGCCAGTAACGCAGGGGGCTGGGTGAACACTGAAGCTTTCTTT.